The 22 T cell receptor beta chains in this list originate from one sample, sequenced in a study of cytomegalovirus exposure and HLA in healthy donors. The study ran its PCR with 60 Vbeta and 13 Jbeta primers. Clones were sequenced by immunoSEQ multiplex PCR, and TCRdb holds only the in-frame ones, with some missing. The table lists over 95,000 clones, 70% to 85% of them singletons, with approximately 11% in the top ten. Sequences were obtained from PBMCs. The receptors come from a man aged 35 to 55 in good health and CMV-seropositive.

J is TRBJ1-1 and V is TRBV19; no clear D. This CDR3 is built from 14 residues. The V gene lost 1 base and the J gene lost 1 base, with 7 bases spanning the gap. Germline V gene sequence: CDR1 LNHDA, CDR2 SQIVND (reference sequence). The CDR3 reads CASSIGQANTEAFF. In nucleotides, the CDR3 is TGTGCCAGTAGTATAGGACAAGCGAACACTGAAGCTTTCTTT.

The chain carries TRBV4-3 and TRBJ1-3; the D is unclear. Per germline, CDR1 LGHNA and CDR2 YSLEER. This CDR3 has 15 residues. V lost 2 bases, J lost 2 bases, and 10 bases lay in between. CDR3 in DNA: TGCGCCAGCAGCCAAATAACGGTAACTGGAAACACCATATATTTT. It codes for CASSQITVTGNTIYF.

The V gene is TRBV4-2, the J gene TRBJ2-3; D unclear. Germline V gives CDR1 LGHNA, CDR2 YNFKEQ. This CDR3 is 15 amino acids long. V lost 1 base and J lost 3, with 11 bases in between. CDR3 region: CASSQVQFSTDTQYF. The CDR3 nucleotides are TGTGCCAGCAGCCAAGTCCAGTTTTCGACAGATACGCAGTATTTT.

CDR3 residues: CASSSLSSWRGGTNEQFF. CDR3 bases: TGTGCCAGCAGCTCCCTATCTAGCTGGCGGGGGGGCACGAATGAGCAGTTCTTC. This sequence joins TRBV13 and TRBJ2-1; TRBD2 matches at 9 bases. V lost 4 bases to trimming and J lost 7 bases; unmatched junction nucleotides: 17. The CDR3 is 18 amino acids. Germline V lookup: CDR1 PRHDT, CDR2 FYEKMQ (reference sequence).

The V gene is TRBV19, the J gene TRBJ1-1, with 7 bases aligning to TRBD1. The CDR3 is made up of 17 amino acids. Looked up from germline, CDR1 is LNHDA and CDR2 is SQIVND (reference sequence). V shed 4 bases, J shed 1 base, and the junction held 12 bases outside the gene matches. The CDR3 region is CASSTPNRGLRNTEAFF. The CDR3 DNA reads as TGTGCCAGTAGTACCCCAAACAGGGGTTTAAGGAACACTGAAGCTTTCTTT.

J is TRBJ1-1 and V is TRBV28; 8 nucleotides align to TRBD1. CDR1 is MDHEN and CDR2 is SYDVKM in the germline V gene. The CDR3 loop spans 15 amino acids. V gave up 6 bases and J gave up 1 base; unmatched junction bases: 7. CDR3 DNA sequence: TGTGCCAGCAGCCCCGGGACAGGATCGAACACTGAAGCTTTCTTT. It encodes CASSPGTGSNTEAFF.

The chain joins TRBV18 to TRBJ1-2; D possibly corresponds to TRBD1 (5 bases). The V end was cut by 3 bases, the J end by 4 bases, with 12 bases between. From germline, CDR1 is KGHSH and CDR2 LQKENI. CDR3 size: 14 residues. The CDR3 nucleotides read TGTGCCAGCTCACCCCCAGGGTTGGGCTATGGCTACACCTTC. Protein product: CASSPPGLGYGYTF.

Only one count was recorded for this clone. The V gene is TRBV4-3, the J gene TRBJ1-2; tentatively, D is TRBD1 (6 bases). Per germline, CDR1 LGHNA and CDR2 YSLEER. The germline V and J ends were trimmed by 0 bases and 3 bases, with 17 bases remaining between them. The CDR3 spans 17 residues. The CDR3 here is CASSQDGSAGADYGYTF. The CDR3 nucleotides are TGCGCCAGCAGCCAAGATGGCTCGGCAGGGGCCGACTATGGCTACACCTTC.

The V call is TRBV29-1, the J call TRBJ1-2; TRBD1 aligns across 10 bases. CDR3 size: 14 residues. V shed 3 bases and J 2 bases; nucleotides not matched to a gene: 3. CDR1 and CDR2 from the germline V gene are SQVTM and ANQGSEA. This CDR3 is CSVEAGQGNYGYTF. The CDR3 bases are TGCAGCGTTGAGGCGGGACAGGGGAACTATGGCTACACCTTC.

The chain joins TRBV14 to TRBJ2-3, with TRBD1 identical over 9 bases. This CDR3 region has 16 residues. The V gene's germline CDR1 is SGHDN and CDR2 FVKESK. The ends lost 4 bases at V and 2 bases at J; junction bases unmatched: 7. The DNA for the CDR3 is TGTGCCAGCAGCCCTCGACAGGGGGAGGTCACAGATACGCAGTATTTT. Its protein product is CASSPRQGEVTDTQYF.

The chain couples TRBV28 to TRBJ2-6, with 7 bases fitting TRBD2. V shed 7 bases and J 0 bases; nucleotides not matched to a gene: 12. The CDR3 is 18 amino acids. Germline CDR1 and CDR2: MDHEN and SYDVKM. The CDR3 DNA is TGTGCCAGCAAGACCTCCGGGAGGCTTCTCTCTGGGGCCAACGTCCTGACTTTC. Its translation: CASKTSGRLLSGANVLTF.

The chain has TRBV28 and TRBJ2-1; 11 positions match TRBD1. Losses at the gene ends were 5 bases for V and 9 bases for J; bases not matched to a gene: 9. Germline V gene lookup returns CDR1 MDHEN and CDR2 SYDVKM. The CDR3 sequence is 15 residues long. This chain's CDR3 is CASSEDRGLSIEQFF. In DNA form, the CDR3 reads TGTGCCAGCAGTGAGGACAGGGGGCTGTCCATTGAGCAGTTCTTC.

Only a few counts were recorded for this clone. The V gene is TRBV19, the J gene TRBJ2-3; a possible D gene is TRBD2 (6 bases). The CDR3 runs to 13 residues. V was cut by 5 bases and J by 11 bases, with 17 bases left in between. Germline CDR1 LNHDA, CDR2 SQIVND (reference sequence). DNA for the CDR3: TGTGCCAGTAGTCCCGCGGGGCTCCTCAGGCAGTATTTT. Translating gives CASSPAGLLRQYF.

CDR3: CASSPPAGGPGELFF. DNA for the CDR3: TGTGCCAGCAGCCCACCAGCGGGGGGACCCGGGGAGCTGTTTTTT. The rearrangement links TRBV7-2 to TRBJ2-2, with 9 bases matching TRBD2. CDR1 SGHTA and CDR2 FQGNSA come from the germline V gene. J lost 6 bases, V lost 5 bases, and 7 bases had no gene match. This CDR3 is 15 amino acids long. Variable domain in full (rest from reference TRBV7-2 and TRBJ2-2): GAGVSQSPSNKVTEKGKDVELRCDPISGHTALYWYRQSLGQGLEFLIYFQGNSAPDKSGLPSDRFSAERTGGSVSTLTIQRTQQEDSAVYLCASSPPAGGPGELFFGEGSRLTVL.

The sample holds one count of this clone. The chain recombines TRBV11-3 with TRBJ2-3; weak D call: TRBD1 (5 bases). The length of the CDR3 is 14 residues. Looked up from germline, CDR1 is SGHNT and CDR2 is YENEEA. Trimming stripped 3 bases from V and 1 base from J, with 8 bases between. CDR3 loop: CASSLGLGTDTQYF. The CDR3 bases are TGTGCCAGCAGCTTGGGGCTGGGCACAGATACGCAGTATTTT.

The chain combines TRBV9 with TRBJ2-3, with D possibly being TRBD2 (5 bases). The germline gives CDR1 SGDLS, CDR2 YYNGEE. The CDR3 consists of 14 residues. The ends were cut back, 0 bases at V and 3 bases at J, with 8 bases in the middle. The CDR3: CASSVEGVTDTQYF. The CDR3 DNA sequence: TGTGCCAGCAGCGTAGAGGGAGTTACAGATACGCAGTATTTT.

CDR3 bases: TGTGCCAGCATCGCAGGGGGCAATCAGCCCCAGCATTTT. Residues: CASIAGGNQPQHF. The rearrangement uses TRBV6-1 and TRBJ1-5; possibly TRBD1 for D (6 bases). The CDR3 covers 13 residues. Germline CDR1 and CDR2: MNHNS and SASEGT. V gave up 7 bases and J gave up 2 bases, with 9 bases separating them.

V is TRBV7-9 and J is TRBJ1-6; TRBD1 aligns across 11 bases. The CDR3 is made up of 16 amino acids. The V and J ends lost 5 bases and 0 bases, in that order; junction bases with no gene match: 0. Germline CDR1 and CDR2: SEHNR and FQNEAQ (reference sequence). The CDR3 here is CASSGTGGSYNSPLHF. The CDR3 bases are TGTGCCAGCAGCGGGACAGGGGGCTCCTATAATTCACCCCTCCACTTT.

The genes are TRBV5-1 and TRBJ2-1, with 9 bases identical to TRBD2. The CDR3 sequence is 12 residues long. Germline loops: CDR1 SGHRS, CDR2 YFSETQ. After removal of 4 bases from V and 12 bases from J, the junction contained 5 bases not matched to a gene. The chain's CDR3 is CASSQGLALQFF. In DNA, the CDR3 is TGCGCCAGCAGCCAAGGACTAGCGTTGCAGTTCTTC.

The chain carries TRBV28 and TRBJ2-3, with D possibly TRBD1 on 5 matching bases. Germline values: CDR1 MDHEN, CDR2 SYDVKM. The CDR3 contains 12 residues. V was pared by 8 bases and J by 2 bases, with 8 bases between. This CDR3 is CASARVTDTQYF. The DNA for the CDR3 is TGTGCCAGCGCCAGGGTCACAGATACGCAGTATTTT.

The CDR3, as DNA: TGTGCCAGCAGTTACGACAGGGGGCCTAGCAATCAGCCCCAGCATTTT. It is translated as CASSYDRGPSNQPQHF. The V gene is TRBV6-6, the J gene TRBJ1-5; 10 bases fit TRBD1. The germline V gene encodes CDR1 MNHNY and CDR2 SVGAGI (reference sequence). Trimming at V came to 2 bases and at J to 0 bases, leaving 1 base not matched to a gene. CDR3 length: 16 amino acids.

This sequence joins TRBV28 and TRBJ1-5; D may be TRBD1 (5 bases). Trimming pared 6 bases from V and 6 bases from J, leaving 18 bases between. Germline assignment: CDR1 MDHEN and CDR2 SYDVKM. The length of the CDR3 is 15 residues. The CDR3 bases are TGTGCCAGCAGGCTTACTCTCAGGGCCGTTCAGCCCCAGCATTTT. It codes for CASRLTLRAVQPQHF. Full variable domain (missing parts from reference TRBV28 and TRBJ1-5): DVKVTQSSRYLVKRTGEKVFLECVQDMDHENMFWYRQDPGLGLRLIYFSYDVKMKEKGDIPEGYSVSREKKERFSLILESASTNQTSMYLCASRLTLRAVQPQHFGDGTRLSIL.